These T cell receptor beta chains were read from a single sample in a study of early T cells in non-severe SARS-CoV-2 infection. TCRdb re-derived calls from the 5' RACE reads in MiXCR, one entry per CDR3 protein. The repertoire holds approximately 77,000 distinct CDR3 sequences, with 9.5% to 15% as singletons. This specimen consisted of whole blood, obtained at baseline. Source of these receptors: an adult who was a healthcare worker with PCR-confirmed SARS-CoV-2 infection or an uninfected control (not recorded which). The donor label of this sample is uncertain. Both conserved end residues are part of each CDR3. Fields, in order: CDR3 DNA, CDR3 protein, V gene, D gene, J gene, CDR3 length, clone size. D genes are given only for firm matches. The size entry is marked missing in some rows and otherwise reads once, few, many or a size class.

DNA: TGCAGCGTTGTGGACGGGATGCGTTCACCCCTCCACTTT; CDR3: CSVVDGMRSPLHF; V: TRBV29-1; D: -; J: TRBJ1-6; length: 13; size: -
DNA: TGCAGTGCTAATGAACCCGGGACAGGGCGAGGCTACACCTTC; CDR3: CSANEPGTGRGYTF; V: TRBV20-1; D: TRBD1; J: TRBJ1-2; length: 14; size: -
DNA: TGCAGCGTTCTGGAGGGAAGGAAGACTGAAGCTTTCTTT; CDR3: CSVLEGRKTEAFF; V: TRBV29-1; D: -; J: TRBJ1-1; length: 13; size: few
DNA: TGTGCCAGCAGCCCGGACAGCCTTAACTATGGCTACACCTTC; CDR3: CASSPDSLNYGYTF; V: TRBV14; D: -; J: TRBJ1-2; length: 14; size: -
DNA: TGTGCCACCACACCGACCTTTACGAGAGGAACCTACGAGCAGTACTTC; CDR3: CATTPTFTRGTYEQYF; V: TRBV11-2; D: -; J: TRBJ2-7; length: 16; size: few
DNA: TGTGCCAGCACCATGGTGGCGGGAGGGCCGGGGGAGCAGTACTTC; CDR3: CASTMVAGGPGEQYF; V: TRBV28; D: TRBD2; J: TRBJ2-7; length: 15; size: -
DNA: TGTGCCAGCGATACTTCCGGGGAGACCCAGTACTTC; CDR3: CASDTSGETQYF; V: TRBV2; D: -; J: TRBJ2-5; length: 12; size: few
DNA: TGCGCCAGCAGCCAAGATTGGGGGCGCAAGGATGGCTACACCTTC; CDR3: CASSQDWGRKDGYTF; V: TRBV4-1; D: -; J: TRBJ1-2; length: 15; size: -
DNA: TGCAGTGCTAGTTATTCCGTAGGGGCCACTGAAGCTTTCTTT; CDR3: CSASYSVGATEAFF; V: TRBV20-1; D: -; J: TRBJ1-1; length: 14; size: few
DNA: TGCGCCAGCAGCTTGGAGCAGCCTGGAAACACCATATATTTT; CDR3: CASSLEQPGNTIYF; V: TRBV5-1; D: -; J: TRBJ1-3; length: 14; size: -
DNA: TGCAGTGCTAGAGATTTCAGGGGCACCGGGGAGCTGTTTTTT; CDR3: CSARDFRGTGELFF; V: TRBV20-1; D: -; J: TRBJ2-2; length: 14; size: -
DNA: TGTGCCAGCAGGGCGACTAGCGGGGTCACAGATACGCAGTATTTT; CDR3: CASRATSGVTDTQYF; V: TRBV2; D: TRBD2; J: TRBJ2-3; length: 15; size: -
DNA: TGTGCCAGCAGTCTAGATTTGGGGGGATCTGACACTGAAGCTTTCTTT; CDR3: CASSLDLGGSDTEAFF; V: TRBV28; D: -; J: TRBJ1-1; length: 16; size: few
DNA: TGTGCCAGCTCACCACGCGGGCGCCCCTACGAGCAGTACTTC; CDR3: CASSPRGRPYEQYF; V: TRBV18; D: -; J: TRBJ2-7; length: 14; size: many
DNA: TGTGCCAGCAGCTTAGCCTTCGCAGGGTGGGAGACCCAGTACTTC; CDR3: CASSLAFAGWETQYF; V: TRBV7-2; D: -; J: TRBJ2-5; length: 15; size: -
DNA: TGTGCCAGCAGGTGGGAGGATGAGCAGTTCTTC; CDR3: CASRWEDEQFF; V: TRBV2; D: -; J: TRBJ2-1; length: 11; size: -
DNA: TGTGCCAGCACCGACGGGGGGACTGAAAAACTGTTTTTT; CDR3: CASTDGGTEKLFF; V: TRBV6-2/TRBV6-3; D: -; J: TRBJ1-4; length: 13; size: -
DNA: TGTGCCACCCGGGAGACCCAGTACTTC; CDR3: CATRETQYF; V: TRBV7-3; D: -; J: TRBJ2-5; length: 9; size: medium-sized
DNA: TGCAGTGCTAGAGTTTTGTGGGCGTCCCCAGAGACCCAGTACTTC; CDR3: CSARVLWASPETQYF; V: TRBV20-1; D: -; J: TRBJ2-5; length: 15; size: many
DNA: TGTGCCAGCAGCGGAGAGGGACAGGGGGGATCCTACGAGCAGTACTTC; CDR3: CASSGEGQGGSYEQYF; V: TRBV7-6; D: TRBD1; J: TRBJ2-7; length: 16; size: few
DNA: TGTGCCAGCAGCACAGGGGGTTCTGGTAATGAAAAACTGTTTTTT; CDR3: CASSTGGSGNEKLFF; V: TRBV9; D: TRBD1; J: TRBJ1-4; length: 15; size: many
DNA: TGTGCCAGCAGCCCCGCGGCGGGACTAGCGGGGACTCGCTCCTACAATGAGCAGTTCTTC; CDR3: CASSPAAGLAGTRSYNEQFF; V: TRBV11-3; D: TRBD2; J: TRBJ2-1; length: 20; size: -
DNA: TGTGCCAGCAGCTCAGGGGGAGCCAAAAACATTCAGTACTTC; CDR3: CASSSGGAKNIQYF; V: TRBV7-6; D: TRBD1; J: TRBJ2-4; length: 14; size: large
DNA: TGTGCCAGCAGTGTGGCTCCCACCGGGGAGCTGTTTTTT; CDR3: CASSVAPTGELFF; V: TRBV6-4; D: -; J: TRBJ2-2; length: 13; size: many
DNA: TGTGCCAGCAGCTTGGCAGGGGGCGAGCAGTACTTC; CDR3: CASSLAGGEQYF; V: TRBV7-6; D: TRBD1; J: TRBJ2-7; length: 12; size: few
DNA: TGTGCCAGCAGCTTAGCATCAGGAGCCTACGAGCAGTACTTC; CDR3: CASSLASGAYEQYF; V: TRBV11-2; D: -; J: TRBJ2-7; length: 14; size: few
DNA: TGTGCCGGCGGGGGGATAGGGAACACCGGGGAGCTGTTTTTT; CDR3: CAGGGIGNTGELFF; V: TRBV7-8; D: TRBD2; J: TRBJ2-2; length: 14; size: many
DNA: TGCAGCGTCGACTCCGGCCCGGCCGGCACAGATACGCAGTATTTT; CDR3: CSVDSGPAGTDTQYF; V: TRBV29-1; D: -; J: TRBJ2-3; length: 15; size: few